The clone carrying this T cell receptor (beta chain) was seen a few times. Its antigen is as yet unknown. The record originates from a study of shared clonotypes between healthy human individuals. Looking at the study overall: Three CD4 naive, three CD4 memory, two CD8 naive and one CD8 memory plate were used per donor. Broader study findings: In the sorted subsets, rarefaction showed sequencing was incomplete despite large depth.

Here immunoSEQ multiplex PCR was the method, and the copy in TCRdb shows in-frame clones only, minus some. The top ten clones hold over 1.5% of a sample with under 750,000 clones, over 60% of them seen once. The J segment lost 5 bases and the V segment lost 2 bases, leaving 3 bases of the junction unmatched. CDR3 length equals 14 residues. Germline lookup yields CDR1 SGHNT and CDR2 YYREEE (reference sequence). Participating donors were healthy, HIV-negative adults free of recent acute infections or vaccinations. CD4+ cells underwent separation, giving CD45RA+ naive and CD45RA-negative memory subsets.

The sequencing input was memory CD4+ T cells sorted from blood. Subset described: CD45RA-negative fraction. The chain couples TRBV5-4 to TRBJ2-5; 10 bases align to TRBD2. This TCR was sampled from a woman in her thirties in good health. The chain's CDR3 is CASSLAGGLETQYF. In nucleotides, the CDR3 is TGTGCCAGCAGCTTAGCGGGAGGGTTGGAGACCCAGTACTTC. The full variable domain, rest sourced from reference TRBV5-4 and TRBJ2-5, is ETGVTQSPTHLIKTRGQQVTLRCSSQSGHNTVSWYQQALGQGPQFIFQYYREEENGRGNFPPRFSGLQFPNYSSELNVNALELDDSALYLCASSLAGGLETQYFGPGTRLLVL.